The 3 T cell receptor beta chains in this list originate from one sample, sequenced in a study of Ad26.COV2.S vaccination and SARS-CoV-2 variants. Treatment specified: some 20 received Ad26.COV2.S at low or high dose, single or two shots; roughly five received placebo; per-sample allocation not given. Repertoires come from day 63 after the first vaccine or placebo injection. Clones were sequenced by immunoSEQ multiplex PCR, and TCRdb holds only the in-frame ones, with some missing. The repertoire holds around 300,000 clones, with about nine tenths as singletons. This material consisted of peripheral blood, taken in a trial of Ad26.COV2.S vaccine versus placebo. These receptors were collected from a person aged 18-60 years who received the Ad26.COV2.S COVID-19 vaccine or a placebo.

The chain couples TRBV14 to TRBJ2-7, with 12 bases lining up with TRBD1. This CDR3 has 16 amino acids. V shed 0 bases, J shed 5 bases, and the junction held 5 bases outside the gene matches. The germline gives CDR1 SGHDN, CDR2 FVKESK. The CDR3 is CASSQEDGTGGNEQYV. CDR3 bases: TGTGCCAGCAGCCAAGAGGACGGGACAGGGGGCAACGAGCAGTACGTC.

The CDR3 loop reads CASSFLSTDYNEQFF. The CDR3 nucleotides read TGTGCCAGCAGTTTTCTATCGACAGATTACAATGAGCAGTTCTTC. The gene calls are TRBV28 and TRBJ2-1, with a tentative D call TRBD1 (5 bases). Per germline, CDR1 MDHEN and CDR2 SYDVKM. V was clipped by 3 bases and J by 4 bases, with 13 bases between them. This CDR3 is 15 amino acids long.

This rearrangement joins TRBV11-2 to TRBJ2-1; TRBD1 might be the D (5 bases). V gave up 1 base and J gave up 9 bases, with 19 bases separating them. Germline loops: CDR1 SGHAT, CDR2 FQNNGV. This CDR3 comprises 16 residues. Here the CDR3 DNA reads TGTGCCAGCAGCTTAGTATTGGGTGTATCAAGGGGTGAGCAGTTCTTC. Protein sequence: CASSLVLGVSRGEQFF.